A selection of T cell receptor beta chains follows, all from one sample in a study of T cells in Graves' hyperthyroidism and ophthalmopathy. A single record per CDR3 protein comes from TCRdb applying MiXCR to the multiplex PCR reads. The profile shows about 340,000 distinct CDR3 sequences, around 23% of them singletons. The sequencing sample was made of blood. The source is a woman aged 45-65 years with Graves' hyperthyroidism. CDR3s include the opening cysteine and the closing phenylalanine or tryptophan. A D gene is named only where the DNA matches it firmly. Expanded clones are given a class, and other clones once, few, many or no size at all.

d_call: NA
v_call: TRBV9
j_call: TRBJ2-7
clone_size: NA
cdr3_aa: CASSVGAGDRAHEQYF
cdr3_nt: TGTGCCAGCAGCGTAGGAGCGGGGGACAGGGCCCACGAGCAGTACTTC

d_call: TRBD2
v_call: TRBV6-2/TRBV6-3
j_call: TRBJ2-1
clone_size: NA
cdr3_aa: CASSRLTSGRASYNEQFF
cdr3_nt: TGTGCCAGCAGCCGACTGACTAGCGGGAGAGCATCCTACAATGAGCAGTTCTTC

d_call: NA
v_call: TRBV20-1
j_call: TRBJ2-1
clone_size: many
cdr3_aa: CSAQSTIYNEQFF
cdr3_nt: TGCAGTGCTCAATCGACAATTTACAATGAGCAGTTCTTC

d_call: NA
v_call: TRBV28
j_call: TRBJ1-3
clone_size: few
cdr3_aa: CASSTQAYSGNTIYF
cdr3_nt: TGTGCCAGCAGTACACAGGCGTACTCTGGAAACACCATATATTTT

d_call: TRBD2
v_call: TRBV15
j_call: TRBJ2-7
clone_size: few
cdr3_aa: CATSREGASGYEQYF
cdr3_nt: TGTGCCACCAGCAGGGAAGGGGCTAGCGGCTACGAGCAGTACTTC

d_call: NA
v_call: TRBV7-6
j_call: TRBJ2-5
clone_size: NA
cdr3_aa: CASSWTGNQETQYF
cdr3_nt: TGTGCCAGCAGCTGGACGGGAAACCAAGAGACCCAGTACTTC

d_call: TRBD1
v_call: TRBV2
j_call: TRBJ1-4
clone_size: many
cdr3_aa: CASSLTGGIEKLFF
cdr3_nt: TGTGCCAGCAGTTTGACAGGGGGCATTGAAAAACTGTTTTTT

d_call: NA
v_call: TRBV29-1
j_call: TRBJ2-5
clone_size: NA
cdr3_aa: CSLLGSETQYF
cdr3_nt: TGCAGCCTACTGGGGTCAGAGACCCAGTACTTC

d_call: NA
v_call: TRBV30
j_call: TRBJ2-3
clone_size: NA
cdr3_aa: CAWGGTLVRDTQYF
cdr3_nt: TGTGCCTGGGGGGGGACCTTAGTGAGGGATACGCAGTATTTT

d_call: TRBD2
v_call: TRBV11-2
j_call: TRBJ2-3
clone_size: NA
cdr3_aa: CASSSGTSGVSSTDTQYF
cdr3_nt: TGTGCCAGCAGCTCCGGGACTAGCGGGGTTTCTAGCACAGATACGCAGTATTTT

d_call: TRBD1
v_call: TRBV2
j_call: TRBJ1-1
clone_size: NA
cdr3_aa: CARKTGMNTEAFF
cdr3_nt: TGTGCCAGAAAGACAGGGATGAACACTGAAGCTTTCTTT

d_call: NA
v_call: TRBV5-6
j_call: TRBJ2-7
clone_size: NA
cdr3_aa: CASSLGGSGLEQYF
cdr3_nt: TGTGCCAGCAGCTTAGGGGGATCGGGTCTCGAGCAGTACTTC

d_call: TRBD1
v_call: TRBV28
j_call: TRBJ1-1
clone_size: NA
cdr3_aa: CASSFWDRDLTEAFF
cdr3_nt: TGTGCCAGCAGCTTTTGGGACAGGGATCTCACTGAAGCTTTCTTT

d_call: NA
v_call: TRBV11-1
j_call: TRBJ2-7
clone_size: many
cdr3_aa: CASSLPSESYEQYF
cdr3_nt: TGTGCCAGCAGCTTGCCCAGTGAATCCTACGAGCAGTACTTC

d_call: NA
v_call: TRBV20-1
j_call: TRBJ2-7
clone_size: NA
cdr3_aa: CSARTWNRDREQYF
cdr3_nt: TGCAGTGCTAGAACCTGGAACAGGGACCGCGAGCAGTACTTC

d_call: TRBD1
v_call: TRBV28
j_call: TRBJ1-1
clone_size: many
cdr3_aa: CASRYRGFTEAFF
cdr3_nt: TGTGCCAGCAGGTACAGGGGTTTCACTGAAGCTTTCTTT

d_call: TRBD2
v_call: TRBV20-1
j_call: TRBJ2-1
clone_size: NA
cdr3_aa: CSAKKTSGEYNEQFF
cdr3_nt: TGCAGTGCGAAGAAGACTAGCGGGGAGTACAATGAGCAGTTCTTC

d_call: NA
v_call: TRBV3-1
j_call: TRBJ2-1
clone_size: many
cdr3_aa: CASSPNLKEEQFF
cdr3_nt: TGTGCCAGCAGCCCCAACCTCAAGGAGGAGCAGTTCTTC

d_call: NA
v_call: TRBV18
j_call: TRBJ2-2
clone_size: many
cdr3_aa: CASSWTDTGELFF
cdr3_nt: TGTGCCAGCTCCTGGACGGACACCGGGGAGCTGTTTTTT

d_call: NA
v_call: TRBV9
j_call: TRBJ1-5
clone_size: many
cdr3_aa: CASSRDSNQPQHF
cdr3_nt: TGTGCCAGCAGCCGGGATAGCAATCAGCCCCAGCATTTT

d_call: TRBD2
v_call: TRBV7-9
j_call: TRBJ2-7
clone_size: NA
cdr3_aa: CASSLDRLAGREQYF
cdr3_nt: TGTGCCAGCAGCTTAGATCGGCTAGCGGGGAGGGAGCAGTACTTC

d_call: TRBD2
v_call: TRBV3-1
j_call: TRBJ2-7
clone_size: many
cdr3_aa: CASSPSGAYKQYF
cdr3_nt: TGTGCCAGCAGCCCTAGCGGAGCTTATAAGCAGTACTTC

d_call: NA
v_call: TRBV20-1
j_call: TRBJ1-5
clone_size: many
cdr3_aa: CSGIGGADQPQHF
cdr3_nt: TGCAGTGGGATTGGGGGGGCCGATCAGCCCCAGCATTTT